These T cell receptor beta chains were read from a single sample in a study of OX40 agonist ivuxolimab in advanced cancers. Using immunoSEQ multiplex PCR, the repertoire was profiled, and TCRdb retains in-frame clones only, with some absent. The sample includes tens of thousands of clones, roughly 83% of them seen just once. Here the sequenced sample was CD4+ or CD8+ T cells sorted from blood, taken in a trial of the OX40 agonist ivuxolimab. These receptors were taken from an adult with an advanced solid tumor such as melanoma, head and neck, liver or kidney cancer. CDR3s include the opening cysteine and the closing phenylalanine or tryptophan. A D gene is named only where the DNA matches it firmly. A row's size may be missing; if present it is once, few, many or a size class.

>TRBJ2-1|TRBD1|few|TRBV7-9
CASSLTRDREGEQFF
TGTGCCAGCAGCTTAACCCGGGACAGGGAAGGTGAGCAGTTCTTC
>TRBJ1-2|-|-|TRBV5-1
CASSLGDGGRLSYGYTF
TGCGCCAGCAGCTTGGGGGACGGGGGGCGCCTGAGCTATGGCTACACCTTC
>TRBJ2-1|TRBD1|-|TRBV28
CASSFGGDRDNEQFF
TGTGCCAGCAGTTTTGGTGGGGACAGGGACAATGAGCAGTTCTTC
>TRBJ2-2|-|few|TRBV7-3
CASSLNLGLAGELFF
TGTGCCAGCAGCTTAAATTTGGGGTTGGCCGGGGAGCTGTTTTTT
>TRBJ2-5|TRBD1|-|TRBV5-1
CASSLSGQGIGETQYF
TGCGCCAGCAGCTTGTCGGGACAGGGGATCGGGGAGACCCAGTACTTC
>TRBJ2-7|TRBD1|-|TRBV29-1
CSVGGQGFYEQYF
TGCAGCGTTGGGGGACAGGGTTTCTACGAGCAGTACTTC
>TRBJ2-1|TRBD2|once|TRBV6-1
CASSELTSPPYNEQFF
TGTGCCAGCAGTGAACTGACTAGCCCTCCCTACAATGAGCAGTTCTTC
>TRBJ2-7|-|-|TRBV10-3
CAISRTQSAYEQYF
TGTGCCATCAGCCGGACCCAATCAGCCTACGAGCAGTACTTC
>TRBJ2-2|TRBD1|-|TRBV7-3
CASSLTPVQGARDGELFF
TGTGCCAGCAGCTTAACCCCGGTGCAGGGGGCTCGGGACGGGGAGCTGTTTTTT
>TRBJ1-1|TRBD1|-|TRBV2
CASRGQGMYSGAEAFF
TGTGCCAGCAGAGGACAGGGAATGTATTCAGGAGCTGAAGCTTTCTTT
>TRBJ2-5|-|-|TRBV11-3
CASRSFGSQETQYF
TGTGCCAGCAGGAGTTTCGGGAGTCAAGAGACCCAGTACTTC
>TRBJ1-5|TRBD1|-|TRBV6-6
CASSVIQGSRNQPQHF
TGTGCCAGCAGTGTAATACAGGGGTCGAGGAATCAGCCCCAGCATTTT
>TRBJ1-3|TRBD1|-|TRBV7-6
CASSQGNYRGANTIYF
TGTGCCAGCAGCCAAGGGAATTACAGGGGGGCAAACACCATATATTTT
>TRBJ2-7|-|-|TRBV15
CATSRERRRDYEQYF
TGTGCCACCAGCAGAGAGAGACGGAGAGACTACGAGCAGTACTTC
>TRBJ2-5|TRBD2|-|TRBV5-1
CASSPGTSIWGSEETQYF
TGCGCCAGCAGCCCCGGGACTAGCATCTGGGGGTCCGAAGAGACCCAGTACTTC
>TRBJ1-5|TRBD1|few|TRBV10-2
CASSQDRVQPQHF
TGCGCCAGCAGTCAGGACAGGGTGCAGCCCCAGCATTTT
>TRBJ2-1|TRBD2|-|TRBV5-5
CASSSGTPSLYEQFF
TGTGCCAGCAGCAGCGGGACCCCGTCATTGTATGAGCAGTTCTTC
>TRBJ1-3|-|-|TRBV5-6
CASSRGQSPGNTIYF
TGTGCCAGCAGCCGAGGACAGTCCCCTGGAAACACCATATATTTT
>TRBJ1-1|TRBD1|-|TRBV19
CASSWVVGQRRNTEAFF
TGTGCCAGTAGTTGGGTTGTGGGACAGAGGAGGAACACTGAAGCTTTCTTT
>TRBJ2-3|-|-|TRBV30
CAWSVGANTDTQYF
TGTGCCTGGAGTGTGGGGGCAAACACAGATACGCAGTATTTT
>TRBJ2-7|-|-|TRBV18
CASSPPGQPYEQYF
TGTGCCAGCTCACCACCGGGCCAGCCCTACGAGCAGTACTTC
>TRBJ1-1|TRBD1|-|TRBV5-4
CASSIEQGRAFF
TGTGCCAGCAGCATCGAACAGGGGAGAGCTTTCTTT
>TRBJ2-5|-|-|TRBV9
CASSVEPGPGRETQYF
TGTGCCAGCAGCGTAGAGCCAGGGCCAGGGAGAGAGACCCAGTACTTC
>TRBJ2-5|-|-|TRBV6-5
CAVTPGATETQYF
TGTGCCGTTACCCCCGGGGCTACAGAGACCCAGTACTTC
>TRBJ1-2|TRBD1|-|TRBV2
CASSHRGPQRGYTF
TGTGCCAGCAGTCACAGGGGGCCCCAACGTGGCTACACCTTC
>TRBJ1-6|TRBD1|-|TRBV10-3
CAISATGLNSPLHF
TGTGCCATCAGCGCGACAGGGTTGAATTCACCCCTCCACTTT
>TRBJ1-2|-|-|TRBV6-1
CASSETQDNYGYTF
TGTGCCAGCAGTGAAACTCAGGATAACTATGGCTACACCTTC
>TRBJ2-7|-|-|TRBV9
CASSVEPELGEQYF
TGTGCCAGCAGCGTAGAGCCCGAATTGGGGGAGCAGTACTTC
>TRBJ1-1|-|-|TRBV5-1
CASSLAGAGTEAFF
TGCGCCAGCAGCTTGGCAGGGGCCGGCACTGAAGCTTTCTTT
>TRBJ2-1|TRBD1|few|TRBV4-1
CASSQHDRGRNEQFF
TGCGCCAGCAGCCAACACGACAGGGGGAGGAATGAGCAGTTCTTC
>TRBJ2-1|-|once|TRBV12-1
CASSFVRQGSNNEQFF
TGTGCCAGCAGCTTTGTTAGGCAGGGGTCAAACAATGAGCAGTTCTTC
>TRBJ2-7|TRBD2|-|TRBV4-1
CASSHVSGGGSYEQYF
TGCGCCAGCAGCCATGTTAGCGGGGGCGGCTCCTACGAGCAGTACTTC
>TRBJ1-5|-|-|TRBV6-5
CASSYGPRNQPQHF
TGTGCCAGCAGTTACGGGCCGCGCAATCAGCCCCAGCATTTT
>TRBJ2-6|TRBD1|-|TRBV15
CATSRTRDRGGSGANVLTF
TGTGCCACCAGCAGAACCCGGGACAGGGGAGGCTCTGGGGCCAACGTCCTGACTTTC
>TRBJ2-4|-|-|TRBV12-5
CASGLVWQAGGKNIQYF
TGTGCTAGTGGTTTGGTCTGGCAGGCCGGGGGCAAAAACATTCAGTACTTC
>TRBJ2-7|TRBD2|-|TRBV11-3
CASSPTSGYYEQYF
TGTGCCAGCAGCCCCACTAGCGGATACTACGAGCAGTACTTC
>TRBJ2-5|-|-|TRBV9
CASSVATGGETQYF
TGTGCCAGCAGCGTAGCTACCGGAGGAGAGACCCAGTACTTC
>TRBJ2-1|TRBD2|-|TRBV7-6
CASSLSAGEGNEQFF
TGTGCCAGCAGCTTATCGGCGGGAGAAGGGAATGAGCAGTTCTTC
>TRBJ2-1|TRBD2|-|TRBV7-3
CASSYGTSGGDEQFF
TGTGCCAGCAGCTATGGGACTAGCGGGGGGGATGAGCAGTTCTTC
>TRBJ2-7|-|-|TRBV5-4
CASSLGGYEQYF
TGTGCCAGCAGCTTGGGCGGCTACGAGCAGTACTTC
>TRBJ2-3|TRBD2|-|TRBV2
CASSVGLAGEGDTQYF
TGTGCCAGCAGTGTGGGACTAGCGGGAGAGGGAGATACGCAGTATTTT
>TRBJ2-6|TRBD1|-|TRBV19
CASSRTGGISSGANVLTF
TGTGCCAGTAGTAGGACAGGGGGTATCAGCTCTGGGGCCAACGTCCTGACTTTC
>TRBJ1-6|-|-|TRBV6-5
CASSYSGGAYNSPLHF
TGTGCCAGCAGTTACTCTGGGGGCGCCTATAATTCACCCCTCCACTTT
>TRBJ2-1|-|-|TRBV5-1
CASSLGGGRLNEQFF
TGCGCCAGCAGCTTGGGTGGAGGGCGTTTGAATGAGCAGTTCTTC
>TRBJ1-2|-|-|TRBV6-5
CASKTTSAFNYGYTF
TGTGCCAGCAAAACTACATCAGCCTTTAACTATGGCTACACCTTC
>TRBJ2-2|-|-|TRBV29-1
CSVEGWDEGPGELFF
TGCAGCGTTGAAGGGTGGGATGAGGGGCCCGGGGAGCTGTTTTTT
>TRBJ1-5|TRBD1|-|TRBV7-8
CASSLAGGGLSNQPQHF
TGTGCCAGCAGCTTAGCAGGGGGCGGTTTGAGCAATCAGCCCCAGCATTTT
>TRBJ2-3|-|-|TRBV2
CARSDFGGRTDTQYF
TGTGCCAGATCGGACTTTGGCGGACGCACAGATACGCAGTATTTT